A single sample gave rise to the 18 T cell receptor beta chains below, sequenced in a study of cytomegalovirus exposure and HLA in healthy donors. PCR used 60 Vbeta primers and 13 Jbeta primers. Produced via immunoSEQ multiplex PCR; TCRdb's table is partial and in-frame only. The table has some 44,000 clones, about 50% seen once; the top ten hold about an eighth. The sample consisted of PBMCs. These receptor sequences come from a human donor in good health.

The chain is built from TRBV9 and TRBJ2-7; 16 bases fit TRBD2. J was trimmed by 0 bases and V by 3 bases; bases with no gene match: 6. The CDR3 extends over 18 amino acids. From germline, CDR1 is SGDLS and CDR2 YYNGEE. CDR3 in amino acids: CASSAGLAGGSYSYEQYF. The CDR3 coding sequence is TGTGCCAGCAGCGCGGGACTAGCGGGGGGGTCCTACTCCTACGAGCAGTACTTC.

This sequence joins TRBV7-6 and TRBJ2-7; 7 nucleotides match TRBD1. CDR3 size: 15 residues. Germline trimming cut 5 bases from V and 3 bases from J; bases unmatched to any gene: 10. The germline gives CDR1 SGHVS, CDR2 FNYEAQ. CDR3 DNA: TGTGCCAGCAGCCCGGCAATTACAGGGGACTACGAGCAGTACTTC. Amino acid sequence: CASSPAITGDYEQYF.

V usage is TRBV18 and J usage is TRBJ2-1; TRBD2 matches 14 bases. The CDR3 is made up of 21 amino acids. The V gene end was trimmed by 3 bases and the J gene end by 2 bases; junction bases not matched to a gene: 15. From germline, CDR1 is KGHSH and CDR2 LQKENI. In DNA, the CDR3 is TGTGCCAGCTCACCCGGCAGGACTAGCGGGGGGACCTACGGCACCTACAATGAGCAGTTCTTC. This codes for CASSPGRTSGGTYGTYNEQFF.

Written as DNA, the CDR3 is TGTGCCAGCAGCTGGAACAGGGGGTCTACTGAAGCTTTCTTT. Protein product: CASSWNRGSTEAFF. The chain is built from TRBV7-2 and TRBJ1-1, with 8 bases identical to TRBD1. The V gene's germline CDR1 is SGHTA and CDR2 FQGNSA. Trimming took 4 bases from V and 5 from J; bases not matched to a gene: 6. The CDR3 contains 14 residues.

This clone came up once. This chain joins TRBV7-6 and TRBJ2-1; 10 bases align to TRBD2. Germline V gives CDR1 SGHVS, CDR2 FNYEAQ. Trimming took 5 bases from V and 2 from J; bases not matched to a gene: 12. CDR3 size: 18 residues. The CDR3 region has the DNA TGTGCCAGCAGCCCCCGGGCCCCTAGCGGGGGACCCTACAATGAGCAGTTCTTC. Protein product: CASSPRAPSGGPYNEQFF. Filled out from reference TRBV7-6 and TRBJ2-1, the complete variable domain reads GAGVSQSPRYKVTKRGQDVALRCDPISGHVSLYWYRQALGQGPEFLTYFNYEAQQDKSGLPNDRFSAERPEGSISTLTIQRTEQRDSAMYRCASSPRAPSGGPYNEQFFGPGTRLTVL.

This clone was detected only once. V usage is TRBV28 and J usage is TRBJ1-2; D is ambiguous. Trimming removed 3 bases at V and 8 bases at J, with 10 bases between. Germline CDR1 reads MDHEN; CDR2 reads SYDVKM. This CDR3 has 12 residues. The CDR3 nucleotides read TGTGCCAGCAGTTTCGGGATAGGAGGCTACACCTTC. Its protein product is CASSFGIGGYTF.

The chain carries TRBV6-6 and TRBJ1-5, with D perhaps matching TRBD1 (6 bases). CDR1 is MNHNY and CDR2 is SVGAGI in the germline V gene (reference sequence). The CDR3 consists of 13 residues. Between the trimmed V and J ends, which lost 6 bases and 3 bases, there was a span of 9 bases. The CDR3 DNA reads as TGTGCCAGCAGCAGGGGACCCAATCAGCCCCAGCATTTT. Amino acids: CASSRGPNQPQHF.

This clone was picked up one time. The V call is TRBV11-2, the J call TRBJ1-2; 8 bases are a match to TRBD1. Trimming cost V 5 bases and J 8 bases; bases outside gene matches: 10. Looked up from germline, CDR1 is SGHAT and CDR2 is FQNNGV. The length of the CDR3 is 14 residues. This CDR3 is CASSPQTGVEGYTF. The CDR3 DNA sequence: TGTGCCAGCAGCCCCCAGACAGGGGTAGAGGGCTACACCTTC.

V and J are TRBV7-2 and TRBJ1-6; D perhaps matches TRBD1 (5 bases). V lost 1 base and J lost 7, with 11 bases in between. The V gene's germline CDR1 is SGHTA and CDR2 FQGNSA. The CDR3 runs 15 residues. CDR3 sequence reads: CASSLVIRVNSPLHF. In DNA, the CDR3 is TGTGCCAGCAGCTTAGTAATCAGGGTCAATTCACCCCTCCACTTT.

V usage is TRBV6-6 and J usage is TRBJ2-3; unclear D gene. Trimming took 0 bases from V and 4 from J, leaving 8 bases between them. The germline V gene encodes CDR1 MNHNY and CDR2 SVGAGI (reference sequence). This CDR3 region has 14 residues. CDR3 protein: CASSYSTPADTQYF. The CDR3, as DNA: TGTGCCAGCAGTTACTCAACCCCGGCAGATACGCAGTATTTT.

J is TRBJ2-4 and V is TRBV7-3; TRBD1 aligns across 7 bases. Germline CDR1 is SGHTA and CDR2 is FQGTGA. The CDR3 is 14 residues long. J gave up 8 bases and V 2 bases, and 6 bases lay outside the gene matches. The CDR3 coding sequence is TGTGCCAGCAGCTTAGGTCCGCAGGGGGACATTCAGTACTTC. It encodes CASSLGPQGDIQYF.

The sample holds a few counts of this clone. In DNA form, the CDR3 reads TGTGCCAGCAGACTGAAGTACGAGCAGTACTTC. Its translation is CASRLKYEQYF. This chain connects TRBV25-1 to TRBJ2-5, with unresolved D. The J call may be faulty, since TRBJ2-7 better matches the DNA end. This CDR3 has 11 amino acids. Germline V gene sequence: CDR1 MGHDK, CDR2 SYGVNS.

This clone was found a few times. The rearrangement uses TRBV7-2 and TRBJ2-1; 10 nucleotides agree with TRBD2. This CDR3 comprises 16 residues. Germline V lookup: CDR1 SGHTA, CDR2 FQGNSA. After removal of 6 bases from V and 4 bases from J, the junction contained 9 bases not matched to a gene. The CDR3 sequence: CASSLSRTSGYNEQFF. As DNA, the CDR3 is TGTGCCAGCAGTCTATCCCGGACTAGCGGTTACAATGAGCAGTTCTTC.

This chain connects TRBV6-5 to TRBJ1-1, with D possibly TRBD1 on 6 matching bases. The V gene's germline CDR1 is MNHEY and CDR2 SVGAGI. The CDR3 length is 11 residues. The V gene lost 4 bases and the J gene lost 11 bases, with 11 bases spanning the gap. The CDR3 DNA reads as TGTGCCAGCAGTTCGGACAGTTACGCTTTCTTT. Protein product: CASSSDSYAFF.

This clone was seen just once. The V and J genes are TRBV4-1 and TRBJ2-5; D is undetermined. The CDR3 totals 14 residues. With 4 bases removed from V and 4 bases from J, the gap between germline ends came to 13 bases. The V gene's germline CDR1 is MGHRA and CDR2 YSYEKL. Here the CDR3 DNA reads TGCGCCAGCAGCCGTCGTGGAGAGAGAGAGACCCAGTACTTC. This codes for CASSRRGERETQYF.

The CDR3 sequence is CASSERPHSGTEAFF. CDR3 DNA sequence: TGTGCCAGCAGCGAACGACCGCACAGTGGGACTGAAGCTTTCTTT. The V call is TRBV4-2, the J call TRBJ1-1; D gene uncertain. The CDR3 covers 15 residues. Per the germline V gene, CDR1 is LGHNA and CDR2 is YNFKEQ. V shed 5 bases and J shed 5 bases, with 18 bases lying between them.

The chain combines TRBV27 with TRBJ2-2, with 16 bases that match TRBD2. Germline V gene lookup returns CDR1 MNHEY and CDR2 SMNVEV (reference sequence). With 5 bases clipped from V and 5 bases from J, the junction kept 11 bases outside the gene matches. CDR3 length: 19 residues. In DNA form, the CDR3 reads TGTGCCAGCAGTAAACCGGGACTAGCGGGAGGGCCGCGTACCGGGGAGCTGTTTTTT. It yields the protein CASSKPGLAGGPRTGELFF.

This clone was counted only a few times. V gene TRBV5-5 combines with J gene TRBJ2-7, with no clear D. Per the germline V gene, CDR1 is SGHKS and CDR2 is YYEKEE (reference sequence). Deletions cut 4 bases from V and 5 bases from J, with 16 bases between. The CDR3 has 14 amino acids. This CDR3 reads CASSPRQARNEQYF. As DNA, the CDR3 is TGTGCCAGCAGCCCTCGTCAGGCTCGGAACGAGCAGTACTTC.